This TCR beta chain was observed in a study of identical twins. Findings and limits, study-wide: Invariant cells of the MAIT and iNKT types might have partly distorted the zero-insertion analyses. Alpha sequences that were out-of-frame and twin-shared showed an excess of low generation probability. Weaker excess sharing between twins was seen in beta out-of-frame sequences.

With regard to this clonotype: Antigen unknown.

In germline, CDR1 is KGHDR, CDR2 SFDVKD. CDR3 length: 15 amino acids. Between the trimmed V and J ends, which lost 4 bases and 9 bases, there was a span of 18 bases. Unique molecular identifiers were present on the cDNA, which also gained a universal primer site by template switching. TCRdb redid the calling of the 5' RACE reads with MiXCR, one entry per CDR3 protein. The data hold 550,000 to 700,000 distinct CDR3 sequences, with roughly 9.5% observed a single time. This same sample was also part of a study on yellow fever vaccine responses in identical twins.

The sample comprised PBMCs. The chain couples TRBV24-1 to TRBJ2-1; D possibly corresponds to TRBD1 (6 bases). The TCR comes from a woman between 18 and 29 years old in good health. The CDR3: CATSETGTKSVEQFF. CDR3 sequence (DNA): TGTGCCACCAGTGAAACCGGGACAAAGAGTGTTGAGCAGTTCTTC.